This T cell receptor beta chain derives from a study of blood T cell repertoires in COVID-19. Assignment of participants to cohorts was predicated upon participant-reported clinical history. Libraries were prepared by immunoSEQ multiplex PCR; TCRdb keeps only in-frame clonotypes and omits some of them. The table lists fewer than 250,000 clones, 81% of them singletons, with 8.9% in the top ten. CDR3 length: 15 residues. The V end was cut by 3 bases, the J end by 5 bases, with 14 bases between. Germline-derived CDR1 and CDR2 are MDHEN and SYDVKM. J is TRBJ2-1 and V is TRBV28; the D gene is possibly TRBD1 (5 bases). Sequenced: PBMCs or T cells enriched from blood (not recorded which). This sequence originates from a woman in her fifties or sixties with acute COVID-19. The CDR3 DNA reads TGTGCCAGCAGTTTCTCGGGTAAAGGGGACAATGAGCAGTTCTTC. Translating gives CASSFSGKGDNEQFF.